The present TCR beta chain was sequenced within a study of blood T cells in healthy people across ages. For the second PCR, which ran for 7 to 11 cycles, a sample-barcoded 5' primer and a J-beta primer mix were used. TCRdb independently ran MiXCR on the 5' RACE reads; one entry per CDR3 protein. The profile shows around 1.5 million distinct CDR3 sequences, roughly 45% of them singletons. With 0 bases clipped from V and 2 bases from J, the junction kept 5 bases outside the gene matches. The length of the CDR3 is 15 residues. The germline CDR1 and CDR2 sequences are DFQATT and SNEGSKA (reference sequence).

Sequenced: blood. This TCR derives from a woman under 30 in good health. V usage is TRBV20-1 and J usage is TRBJ2-7; 9 bases line up with TRBD1. This CDR3 is CSAREDRGRTYEQYF. The CDR3 nucleotides are TGCAGTGCTAGAGAGGACAGGGGACGAACCTACGAGCAGTACTTC.